The clone carrying this T cell receptor (beta chain) was observed at least ten times. The library targeted TCRbeta and was prepared with unique molecular identifiers. Each CDR3 protein gets one entry after TCRdb re-called the PCR reads with MiXCR. The sample lists around 200,000 distinct CDR3 sequences, about 6.4% occurring once. The V end was cut by 1 base, the J end by 0 bases, with 12 bases between. CDR3 length: 17 residues. The V gene's germline CDR1 is LGHNA and CDR2 YSLEER. This sample was included in a study of T-cell reconstitution after alpha-beta-depleted transplantation in children. This clonotype originated in a human donor who donated a stem cell graft to a child with Wiskott-Aldrich syndrome. The chain carries TRBV4-3 and TRBJ2-2; D possibly corresponds to TRBD2 (5 bases). The sample was PBMCs from the stem cell graft donor, taken from the stem cell graft. CDR3 DNA sequence: TGCGCCAGCAGCCAAGGACCGGCGGGTGCGAACACCGGGGAGCTGTTTTTT. It is translated as CASSQGPAGANTGELFF.